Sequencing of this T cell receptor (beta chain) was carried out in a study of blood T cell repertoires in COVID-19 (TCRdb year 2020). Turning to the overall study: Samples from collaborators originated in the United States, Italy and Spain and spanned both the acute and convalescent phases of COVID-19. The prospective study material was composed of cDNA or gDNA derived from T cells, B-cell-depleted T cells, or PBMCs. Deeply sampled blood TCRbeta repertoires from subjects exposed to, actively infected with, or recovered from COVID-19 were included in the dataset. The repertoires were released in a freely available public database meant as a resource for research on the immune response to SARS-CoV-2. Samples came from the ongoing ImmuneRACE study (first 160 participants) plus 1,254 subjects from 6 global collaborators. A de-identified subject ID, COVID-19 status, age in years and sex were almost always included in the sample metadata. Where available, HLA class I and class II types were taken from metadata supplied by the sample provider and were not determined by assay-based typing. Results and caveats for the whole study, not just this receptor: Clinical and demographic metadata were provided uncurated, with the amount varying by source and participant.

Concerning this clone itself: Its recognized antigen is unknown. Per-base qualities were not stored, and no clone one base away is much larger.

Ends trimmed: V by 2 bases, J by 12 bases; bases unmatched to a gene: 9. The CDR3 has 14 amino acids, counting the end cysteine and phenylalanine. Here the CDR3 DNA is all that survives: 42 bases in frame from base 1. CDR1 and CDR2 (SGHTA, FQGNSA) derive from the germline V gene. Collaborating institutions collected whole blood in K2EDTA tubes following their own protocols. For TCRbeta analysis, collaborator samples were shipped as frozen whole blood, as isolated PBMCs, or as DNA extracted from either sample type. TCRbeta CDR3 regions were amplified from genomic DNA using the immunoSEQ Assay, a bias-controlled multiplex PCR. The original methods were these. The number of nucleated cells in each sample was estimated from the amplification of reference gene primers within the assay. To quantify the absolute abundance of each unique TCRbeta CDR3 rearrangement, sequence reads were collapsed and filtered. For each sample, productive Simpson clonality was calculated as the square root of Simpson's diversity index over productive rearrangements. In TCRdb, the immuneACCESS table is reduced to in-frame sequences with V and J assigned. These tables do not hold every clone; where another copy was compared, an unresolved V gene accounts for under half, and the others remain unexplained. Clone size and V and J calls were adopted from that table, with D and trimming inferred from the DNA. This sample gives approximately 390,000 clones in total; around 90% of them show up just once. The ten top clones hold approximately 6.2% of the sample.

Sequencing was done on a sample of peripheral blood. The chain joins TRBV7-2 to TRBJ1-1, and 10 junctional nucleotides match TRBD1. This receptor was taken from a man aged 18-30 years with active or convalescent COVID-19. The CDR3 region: CASSLIMGQGLSFF. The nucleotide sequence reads TGTGCCAGCAGCTTAATTATGGGACAGGGGCTCTCTTTCTTT.